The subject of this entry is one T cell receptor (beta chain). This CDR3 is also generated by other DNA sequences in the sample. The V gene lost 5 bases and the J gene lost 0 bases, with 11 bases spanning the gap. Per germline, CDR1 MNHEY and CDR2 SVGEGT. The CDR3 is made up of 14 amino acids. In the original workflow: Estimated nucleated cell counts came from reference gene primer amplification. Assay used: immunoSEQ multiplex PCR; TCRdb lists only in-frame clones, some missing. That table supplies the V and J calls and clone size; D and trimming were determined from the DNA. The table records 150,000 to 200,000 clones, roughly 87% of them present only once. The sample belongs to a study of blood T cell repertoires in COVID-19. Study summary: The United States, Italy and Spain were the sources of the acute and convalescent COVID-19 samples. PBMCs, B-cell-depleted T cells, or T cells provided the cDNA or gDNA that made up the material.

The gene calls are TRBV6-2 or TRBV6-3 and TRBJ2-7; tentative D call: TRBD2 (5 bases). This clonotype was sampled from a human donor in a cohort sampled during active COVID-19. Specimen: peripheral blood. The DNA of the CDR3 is TGTGCCAGCAGTCCCGGACTGAACTCCTACGAGCAGTACTTC. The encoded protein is CASSPGLNSYEQYF.